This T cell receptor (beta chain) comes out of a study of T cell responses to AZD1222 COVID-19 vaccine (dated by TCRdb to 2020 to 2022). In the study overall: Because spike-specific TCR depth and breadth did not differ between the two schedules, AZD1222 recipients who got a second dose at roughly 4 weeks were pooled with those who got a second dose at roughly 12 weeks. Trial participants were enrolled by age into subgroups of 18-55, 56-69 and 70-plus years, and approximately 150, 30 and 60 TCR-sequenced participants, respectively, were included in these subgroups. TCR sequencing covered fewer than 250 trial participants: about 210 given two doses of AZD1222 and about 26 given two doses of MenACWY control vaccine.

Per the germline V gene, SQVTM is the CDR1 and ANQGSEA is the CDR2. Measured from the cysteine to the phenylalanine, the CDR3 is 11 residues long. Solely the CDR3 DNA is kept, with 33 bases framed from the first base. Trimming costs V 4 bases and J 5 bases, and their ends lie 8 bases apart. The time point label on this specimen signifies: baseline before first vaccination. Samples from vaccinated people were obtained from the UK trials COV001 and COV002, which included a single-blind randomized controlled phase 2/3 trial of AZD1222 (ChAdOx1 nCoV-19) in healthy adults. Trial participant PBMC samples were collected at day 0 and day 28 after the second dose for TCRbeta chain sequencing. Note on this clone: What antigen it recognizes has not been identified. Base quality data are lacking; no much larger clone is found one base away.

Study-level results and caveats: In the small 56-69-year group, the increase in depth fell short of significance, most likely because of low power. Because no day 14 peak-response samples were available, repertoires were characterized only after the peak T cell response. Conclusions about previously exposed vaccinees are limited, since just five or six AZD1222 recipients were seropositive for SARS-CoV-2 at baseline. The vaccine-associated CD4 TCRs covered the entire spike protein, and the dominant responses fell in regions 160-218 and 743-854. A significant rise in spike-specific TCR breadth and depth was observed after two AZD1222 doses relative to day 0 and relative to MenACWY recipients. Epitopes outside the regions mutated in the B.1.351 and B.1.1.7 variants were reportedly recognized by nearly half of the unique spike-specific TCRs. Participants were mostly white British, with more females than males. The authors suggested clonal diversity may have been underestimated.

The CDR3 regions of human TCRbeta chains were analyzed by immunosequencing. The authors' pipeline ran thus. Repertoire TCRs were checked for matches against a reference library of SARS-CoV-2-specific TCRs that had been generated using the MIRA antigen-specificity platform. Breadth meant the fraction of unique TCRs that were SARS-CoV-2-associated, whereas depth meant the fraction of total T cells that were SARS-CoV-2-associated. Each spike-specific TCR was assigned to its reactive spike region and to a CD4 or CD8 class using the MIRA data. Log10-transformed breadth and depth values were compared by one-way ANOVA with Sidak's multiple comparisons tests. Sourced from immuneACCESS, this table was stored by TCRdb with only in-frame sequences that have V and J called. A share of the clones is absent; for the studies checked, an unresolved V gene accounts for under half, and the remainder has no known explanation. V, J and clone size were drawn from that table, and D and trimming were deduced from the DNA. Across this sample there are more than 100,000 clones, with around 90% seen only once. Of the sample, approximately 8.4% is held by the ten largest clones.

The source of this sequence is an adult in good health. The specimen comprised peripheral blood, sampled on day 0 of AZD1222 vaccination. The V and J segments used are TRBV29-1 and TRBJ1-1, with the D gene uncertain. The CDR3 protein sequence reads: CSVADLTEAFF. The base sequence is TGCAGCGTTGCGGACCTAACTGAAGCTTTCTTT. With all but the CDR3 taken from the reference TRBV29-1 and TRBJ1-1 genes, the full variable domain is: SAVISQKPSRDICQRGTSLTIQCQVDSQVTMMFWYRQQPGQSLTLIATANQGSEATYESGFVIDKFPISRPNLTFSTLTVSNMSPEDSSIYLCSVADLTEAFFGQGTRLTVV.